A selection of T cell receptor beta chains follows, all from one sample in a study of human CD8 memory T cell subsets. TCRdb reprocessed the 5' RACE reads, with one entry per CDR3 protein and no DNA. The ten most abundant clones cover around 28% of a sample with a few thousand distinct CDR3 sequences. Sequencing was performed on CD8+ effector memory T cells (TEM) sorted from PBMCs. The receptor source for this set is a human donor in good health. Both conserved end residues are part of each CDR3. Size values are once, few and many counts, or a class for expanded clones, and some rows have none.

TRBV11-1	medium-sized	TRBJ2-7	17	CASSKDRARTSFYEQYF
TRBV5-3	NA	TRBJ1-1	15	CASPPRLTMNTEAFF
TRBV7-6	NA	TRBJ2-1	14	CASSLGGPGNEQFF
TRBV7-9	NA	TRBJ2-2	14	CASSPGQGIGELFF
TRBV12-3/TRBV12-4	NA	TRBJ2-5	14	CASSSNSGSETQYF
TRBV4-1	NA	TRBJ2-3	17	CASSQYLAGGTTDTQYF
TRBV23-1	medium-sized	TRBJ2-4	18	CASSQPPGQGPQAHIQYF
TRBV7-6	NA	TRBJ1-5	15	CASSLSQAPNQPQHF
TRBV3-1	NA	TRBJ2-1	15	CASSQASGEYNEQFF
TRBV7-6	NA	TRBJ1-1	16	CASSLAPGRANTEAFF
TRBV5-4	NA	TRBJ2-1	14	CASTLAGVYNEQFF
TRBV20-1	medium-sized	TRBJ1-6	14	CSARDSGGSSPLHF
TRBV7-2	NA	TRBJ2-2	17	CASSPGLAGVVTGELFF
TRBV9	NA	TRBJ2-1	14	CASSVGGRYNEQFF
TRBV10-3	NA	TRBJ2-3	19	CAISEPLRGLAEYTDTQYF
TRBV3-1	NA	TRBJ2-5	16	CASSQDSSGFGETQYF
TRBV2	NA	TRBJ2-1	15	CASLSGVSSYNEQFF
TRBV6-4	NA	TRBJ2-3	15	CASSDSGQSTDTQYF
TRBV21-1	NA	TRBJ1-2	15	CASSKIMGASIGYTF
TRBV11-2	NA	TRBJ2-3	14	CASSSDGSTDTQYF
TRBV21-1	NA	TRBJ1-1	16	CASSLRDRDGNTEAFF
TRBV6-2/TRBV6-3	NA	TRBJ2-1	14	CASSYEGGSHEQFF
TRBV2	NA	TRBJ2-3	14	CACQTSGSTDTQYF
TRBV21-1	NA	TRBJ2-7	18	CASSTGIAGTPTSGEQYF
TRBV6-2/TRBV6-3	NA	TRBJ2-7	16	CASSPRTSGRPYEQNF
TRBV6-6	NA	TRBJ2-5	16	CASSYSISGEEETQYF
TRBV11-3	NA	TRBJ2-1	14	CASSPLWSYNEQFF
TRBV7-9	NA	TRBJ2-7	16	CASSKLWGEGSYEQYF
TRBV12-3/TRBV12-4	NA	TRBJ2-4	14	CASSFGAGINIQYF
TRBV7-2	NA	TRBJ2-5	15	CASSLALGGSKTQYF
TRBV4-1	medium-sized	TRBJ1-2	14	CASSQEQFNYGYTF
TRBV6-6	NA	TRBJ2-4	14	CASSLGQEGNIQYF
TRBV12-3/TRBV12-4	NA	TRBJ1-1	12	CASSQRNTEAFF
TRBV24-1	NA	TRBJ1-2	15	CATSDSATGAHGYTF
TRBV7-9	NA	TRBJ1-2	17	CASSLAGAEGRFYGYTF
TRBV6-4	NA	TRBJ2-3	15	CASSGTSGGADTQYF
TRBV18	medium-sized	TRBJ2-5	15	CASSPTGLDQETQYF
TRBV29-1	NA	TRBJ2-7	14	CSVDGGEFSYEQYF
TRBV27	NA	TRBJ1-2	14	CASSLVGTAYGYTF
TRBV27	NA	TRBJ2-1	14	CASNALGNIYEQFF
TRBV20-1	medium-sized	TRBJ2-7	15	CSAPAGTGGPYEQYF
TRBV7-9	NA	TRBJ2-1	14	CATLGQSSYNEQFF
TRBV29-1	NA	TRBJ2-1	11	CSVEKANEQFF
TRBV10-1	medium-sized	TRBJ1-1	14	CASSESSGVTEAFF
TRBV21-1	NA	TRBJ2-5	14	CASSKGTDEETQYF
TRBV5-1	NA	TRBJ1-5	17	CASSLAAGPYSNQPQHF
TRBV4-3	NA	TRBJ2-3	16	CASSQGLAGLADTQYF
TRBV20-1	NA	TRBJ2-7	18	CSARGYSGRPTENYEQYF